The 19 T cell receptor beta chains listed next were all sequenced from one sample in a study of cytomegalovirus exposure and HLA in healthy donors. PCR was performed using 60 Vbeta and 13 Jbeta primers. Using immunoSEQ multiplex PCR, the repertoire was profiled, and TCRdb retains in-frame clones only, with some absent. The sample yields some 150,000 clones, about 75% seen once. Material: PBMCs. The receptors originated from a woman in her 30s in good health and CMV-seronegative.

The chain carries TRBV7-2 and TRBJ1-1, with a weak D call TRBD1 (5 bases). The V and J ends lost 5 bases and 0 bases respectively, with 13 bases between them. The CDR3 spans 15 residues. CDR1 and CDR2 (germline): SGHTA, FQGNSA. The CDR3 DNA reads as TGTGCCAGCAGCGTTTACAGGATTATGAACACTGAAGCTTTCTTT. It codes for CASSVYRIMNTEAFF. The complete variable domain, with remaining parts taken from reference TRBV7-2 and TRBJ1-1, reads GAGVSQSPSNKVTEKGKDVELRCDPISGHTALYWYRQSLGQGLEFLIYFQGNSAPDKSGLPSDRFSAERTGGSVSTLTIQRTQQEDSAVYLCASSVYRIMNTEAFFGQGTRLTVV.

The chain employs TRBV11-1 and TRBJ1-1; 7 bases map to TRBD1. The CDR3 is 13 amino acids. In germline, CDR1 is SGHAT, CDR2 FQDESV (reference sequence). The ends lost 5 bases at V and 11 bases at J; junction bases unmatched: 11. The CDR3 nucleotides read TGTGCCAGCAGCCGACAGGGATCGAGTCTGGCTTTCTTT. This codes for CASSRQGSSLAFF.

This clone was seen more than once but under ten times. Other DNA sequences of this sample code for an identical CDR3. V is TRBV11-2 and J is TRBJ1-1; D is ambiguous. The CDR3 is 13 amino acids. In germline, CDR1 is SGHAT, CDR2 FQNNGV. With 1 base removed from V and 1 base from J, the gap between germline ends came to 4 bases. This chain's CDR3 is CASSLGQNTEAFF. The CDR3 nucleotides are TGTGCCAGCAGCTTAGGTCAGAACACTGAAGCTTTCTTT.

A note on this clone: One end of the junction is discordant with germline, which a read error may explain. DNA of the CDR3: TGTGCCATCCTTCGACAGGCGAACACCGAGGAGCTGTTTTTT. Encoded protein: CAILRQANTEELFF. The chain is built from TRBV10-3 and TRBJ2-2; a weak D match, TRBD1 (6 bases). Looked up from germline, CDR1 is ENHRY and CDR2 is SYGVKD. The CDR3 is 14 amino acids.

V is TRBV27 and J is TRBJ1-2; 7 bases map to TRBD1. V lost 7 bases and J lost 5; bases outside the gene matches: 13. This CDR3 has 15 amino acids. The germline gives CDR1 MNHEY, CDR2 SMNVEV (reference sequence). The CDR3 reads CASMAGGGLPYGYTF. In nucleotides, the CDR3 is TGTGCCAGCATGGCCGGAGGGGGCCTACCTTATGGCTACACCTTC.

This clone was counted between two and nine times. This rearrangement joins TRBV6-1 to TRBJ2-5; the match to TRBD1 covers 7 bases. Germline CDR1 and CDR2: MNHNS and SASEGT. Trimming took 1 base from V and 4 from J; bases not matched to a gene: 6. This CDR3 has 15 residues. The DNA for the CDR3 is TGTGCCAGCAGTGAAGGACAGGGTCTTTTAGAGACCCAGTACTTC. This sequence encodes CASSEGQGLLETQYF.

The rearrangement uses TRBV11-2 and TRBJ1-2, with D perhaps matching TRBD1 (6 bases). This CDR3 spans 15 amino acids. V was pared by 5 bases and J by 2 bases, with 15 bases between. Germline lookup yields CDR1 SGHAT and CDR2 FQNNGV. The CDR3 protein is CASSPYRDTNYGYTF. CDR3 bases: TGTGCCAGCAGCCCGTACCGGGACACCAACTATGGCTACACCTTC. Full variable domain (remainder filled in from reference TRBV11-2 and TRBJ1-2): EAGVAQSPRYKIIEKRQSVAFWCNPISGHATLYWYQQILGQGPKLLIQFQNNGVVDDSQLPKDRFSAERLKGVDSTLKIQPAKLEDSAVYLCASSPYRDTNYGYTFGSGTRLTVV.

This chain uses TRBV9 with TRBJ2-7; weak D call: TRBD1 (6 bases). Germline V lookup: CDR1 SGDLS, CDR2 YYNGEE. The CDR3 extends over 14 amino acids. V lost 0 bases, J lost 2 bases, and 9 bases lay in between. CDR3 residues: CASSVARTAYEQYF. CDR3 nucleotide sequence: TGTGCCAGCAGCGTAGCTCGGACAGCCTACGAGCAGTACTTC.

There are a few counts of this clone. The chain links TRBV29-1 to TRBJ2-6, with 9 bases lining up with TRBD1. The CDR3 covers 17 residues. In germline, CDR1 is SQVTM, CDR2 ANQGSEA. With V trimmed by 6 bases and J by 0 bases, 9 bases remained unmatched. Here the CDR3 reads CSVRQGGTGSGANVLTF. The CDR3 nucleotides are TGCAGCGTACGACAGGGGGGGACTGGCTCTGGGGCCAACGTCCTGACTTTC.

The V and J genes are TRBV27 and TRBJ2-1, with TRBD1 matching 7 bases. CDR1 MNHEY and CDR2 SMNVEV come from the germline V gene (reference sequence). The V segment lost 6 bases and the J segment 5 bases; nucleotides outside the gene matches: 13. The CDR3 loop spans 16 amino acids. The CDR3 nucleotides read TGTGCCAGCAGGCTAAACAGGGGCGATTGGAACAATGAGCAGTTCTTC. Translated, it gives CASRLNRGDWNNEQFF.

V gene TRBV7-2 combines with J gene TRBJ2-5, with TRBD2 identical over 11 bases. The J segment lost 3 bases and the V segment lost 5 bases, leaving 8 bases of the junction unmatched. Germline V gene lookup returns CDR1 SGHTA and CDR2 FQGNSA. This CDR3 is built from 16 residues. CDR3 DNA: TGTGCCAGCAGCCGACTAGCGGGGAGTACCGAAGAGACCCAGTACTTC. Translation: CASSRLAGSTEETQYF.

This chain joins TRBV7-3 and TRBJ1-6, with TRBD1 matching over 8 bases. The CDR3 length is 15 residues. Trimming removed 3 bases from V and 4 bases from J; junction bases left unmatched: 2. From germline, CDR1 is SGHTA and CDR2 FQGTGA. The CDR3 loop reads CASSFQGAYNSPLHF. The CDR3 bases are TGTGCCAGCAGCTTTCAGGGGGCATATAATTCACCCCTCCACTTT.

The gene calls are TRBV30 and TRBJ2-1; D unclear. This CDR3 has 12 residues. Trimming took off 1 base at V and 7 bases at J, with 8 bases between the two ends. Germline V gene lookup returns CDR1 GTSNPN and CDR2 SVGIG (reference sequence). CDR3 in DNA: TGTGCCTGGAGTGCTTTACTTAATGAGCAGTTCTTC. The encoded protein is CAWSALLNEQFF.

The V gene is TRBV18, the J gene TRBJ2-7; D may be TRBD2 (5 bases). Germline CDR1 and CDR2: KGHSH and LQKENI. The CDR3 loop spans 13 amino acids. Trimming pared 2 bases from V and 0 bases from J, leaving 5 bases between. Written as DNA, the CDR3 is TGTGCCAGCTCACCAGGGAGCTCCTACGAGCAGTACTTC. Its translation: CASSPGSSYEQYF.

This clone appeared a few times. V usage is TRBV7-2 and J usage is TRBJ2-2; 9 bases are a match to TRBD1. The germline gives CDR1 SGHTA, CDR2 FQGNSA. V was clipped by 7 bases and J by 1 base; unmatched bases: 4. The CDR3 is made up of 15 amino acids. CDR3 amino acids: CASNGGQGNTGELFF. The DNA for the CDR3 is TGTGCCAGCAACGGGGGACAGGGGAACACCGGGGAGCTGTTTTTT.

The V gene is TRBV5-1, the J gene TRBJ2-1, with TRBD1 matching 11 bases. The germline V gene has CDR1 SGHRS and CDR2 YFSETQ. The CDR3 contains 14 residues. Trimming removed 3 bases from V and 10 bases from J; junction bases left unmatched: 6. This CDR3 reads CASSSGTGGREQFF. The CDR3 region has the DNA TGCGCCAGCAGCTCCGGGACAGGGGGTCGGGAGCAGTTCTTC.

The V call is TRBV11-2, the J call TRBJ2-7; D remains ambiguous. Germline CDR1 and CDR2: SGHAT and FQNNGV. The germline V and J ends were trimmed by 0 bases and 0 bases, with 9 bases remaining between them. The length of the CDR3 is 15 residues. The CDR3 coding sequence is TGTGCCAGCAGCTTAGATCTAGGCCGCTCCTACGAGCAGTACTTC. It translates to CASSLDLGRSYEQYF. The variable domain in full, with the rest retrieved from reference TRBV11-2 and TRBJ2-7, is EAGVAQSPRYKIIEKRQSVAFWCNPISGHATLYWYQQILGQGPKLLIQFQNNGVVDDSQLPKDRFSAERLKGVDSTLKIQPAKLEDSAVYLCASSLDLGRSYEQYFGPGTRLTVT.

The chain is built from TRBV30 and TRBJ1-3, with TRBD1 matching over 9 bases. The germline CDR1 and CDR2 sequences are GTSNPN and SVGIG (reference sequence). The CDR3 extends over 17 amino acids. V shed 4 bases, J shed 0 bases, and the junction held 10 bases outside the gene matches. CDR3 coding DNA: TGTGCCTGGACTATACAGGGGGCCGTATTCTCTGGAAACACCATATATTTT. The encoded protein is CAWTIQGAVFSGNTIYF.

V gene TRBV30 combines with J gene TRBJ2-7, with 8 bases fitting TRBD2. The V gene end was trimmed by 3 bases and the J gene end by 5 bases; junction bases not matched to a gene: 3. CDR1 is GTSNPN and CDR2 is SVGIG in the germline V gene (reference sequence). The CDR3 runs to 12 residues. The CDR3, as DNA: TGTGCCTGGAGCGGGGGGGTCCACGAGCAGTACTTC. This translates into CAWSGGVHEQYF.